These 20 T cell receptor beta chains were all obtained from the same sample, sequenced in a study of cytomegalovirus exposure and HLA in healthy donors. PCR primers comprised 60 Vbeta and 13 Jbeta primers. Using immunoSEQ multiplex PCR, the repertoire was profiled, and TCRdb retains in-frame clones only, with some absent. The table records 150,000 to 200,000 clones, around 79% of them present only once. The material sequenced was PBMCs. The source is a male donor in good health and CMV-seropositive.

The chain uses TRBV4-3 and TRBJ2-7; possibly TRBD1 for D (5 bases). The germline CDR1 and CDR2 sequences are LGHNA and YSLEER. The CDR3 is made up of 14 amino acids. The germline V and J ends were trimmed by 2 bases and 1 base, with 9 bases remaining between them. DNA of the CDR3: TGCGCCAGCAGCCAATCACAGGAGTCCTACGAGCAGTACTTC. This gives the protein CASSQSQESYEQYF.

This clone has only one observation. V and J are TRBV6-6 and TRBJ2-7, with 7 bases identical to TRBD1. Unmatched junction bases numbered 12, after V lost 4 bases and J lost 6 bases. Germline CDR1 reads MNHNY; CDR2 reads SVGAGI (reference sequence). The CDR3 has 15 residues. The CDR3 DNA sequence: TGTGCCAGCAGTTCCCGAGGGGGACAGCCCCGCGAGCAGTACTTC. It translates to CASSSRGGQPREQYF.

The genes are TRBV4-2 and TRBJ2-5; weak D call: TRBD2 (6 bases). V was trimmed by 1 base and J by 5 bases, leaving 20 bases between them. CDR3 length: 17 amino acids. Germline V CDR1 and CDR2: LGHNA, YNFKEQ. The CDR3 loop reads CASSQAPLAGRRETQYF. The CDR3 DNA reads TGTGCCAGCAGCCAAGCCCCCTTGGCGGGGAGGCGCGAGACCCAGTACTTC.

The chain couples TRBV4-2 to TRBJ2-1, with TRBD2 matching over 8 bases. Trimming removed 1 base from V and 9 bases from J; junction bases left unmatched: 11. CDR1 LGHNA and CDR2 YNFKEQ come from the germline V gene. The CDR3 runs 16 residues. DNA for the CDR3: TGTGCCAGCAGCCAAGTTAATGTAGCGGGGTGGGGTGAGCAGTTCTTC. This sequence encodes CASSQVNVAGWGEQFF.

V gene TRBV7-9 combines with J gene TRBJ2-5; weak D call: TRBD1 (6 bases). CDR3 size: 13 residues. Trimming took off 8 bases at V and 4 bases at J, with 14 bases between the two ends. Germline lookup yields CDR1 SEHNR and CDR2 FQNEAQ (reference sequence). This chain's CDR3 is CASGGPRGETQYF. CDR3 bases: TGTGCCAGCGGGGGCCCCCGGGGAGAGACCCAGTACTTC.

This chain uses TRBV2 with TRBJ2-1, with D possibly matching TRBD1 (5 bases). In germline, CDR1 is SNHLY, CDR2 FYNNEI. The CDR3 runs to 14 residues. The V gene lost 6 bases and the J gene lost 4 bases, with 13 bases spanning the gap. CDR3: CASRAGWLYNEQFF. The CDR3 bases are TGTGCCAGCAGGGCAGGGTGGCTTTACAATGAGCAGTTCTTC.

The chain uses TRBV13 and TRBJ1-4; TRBD1 agrees at 12 bases. The J segment lost 6 bases and the V segment lost 3 bases, leaving 8 bases of the junction unmatched. The CDR3 totals 17 residues. CDR1 and CDR2 from the germline V gene are PRHDT and FYEKMQ (reference sequence). The CDR3 sequence: CASSLGQGAHPYEKLFF. DNA of the CDR3: TGTGCCAGCAGCTTGGGACAGGGGGCTCATCCCTATGAAAAACTGTTTTTT.

The chain employs TRBV7-9 and TRBJ1-3; a weak D match, TRBD1 (6 bases). V was clipped by 5 bases and J by 1 base, with 9 bases between them. Germline assignment: CDR1 SEHNR and CDR2 FQNEAQ (reference sequence). CDR3 length: 14 residues. DNA for the CDR3: TGTGCCAGCAGCCGGACAGATTCTGGAAACACCATATATTTT. Translation gives CASSRTDSGNTIYF.

This rearrangement joins TRBV20-1 to TRBJ1-2, with D possibly matching TRBD1 (6 bases). Trimming removed 4 bases from V and 3 bases from J, with 6 bases in between. Germline CDR1 is DFQATT and CDR2 is SNEGSKA (reference sequence). This CDR3 is built from 11 residues. CDR3 amino acids: CSATGDYGYTF. Written as DNA, the CDR3 is TGCAGTGCTACAGGGGACTATGGCTACACCTTC.

The chain recombines TRBV30 with TRBJ2-7; D gene ambiguous. Germline CDR1 reads GTSNPN; CDR2 reads SVGIG (reference sequence). The CDR3 loop spans 14 amino acids. Trimming took off 0 bases at V and 2 bases at J, with 11 bases between the two ends. The CDR3 is CAWSVLSYPYEQYF. The CDR3 DNA reads as TGTGCCTGGAGTGTACTCTCCTACCCCTACGAGCAGTACTTC.

The DNA for the CDR3 is TGTGCCAGCAGCCAGCTCATCAGGGATACGGCCACTGAAGCTTTCTTT. Its translation is CASSQLIRDTATEAFF. This sequence joins TRBV11-2 and TRBJ1-1, with D possibly being TRBD1 (5 bases). Trimming removed 5 bases from V and 4 bases from J, with 20 bases in between. The CDR3 contains 16 residues. CDR1 is SGHAT, CDR2 FQNNGV, per germline. The full variable domain, with the rest looked up from reference TRBV11-2 and TRBJ1-1, is EAGVAQSPRYKIIEKRQSVAFWCNPISGHATLYWYQQILGQGPKLLIQFQNNGVVDDSQLPKDRFSAERLKGVDSTLKIQPAKLEDSAVYLCASSQLIRDTATEAFFGQGTRLTVV.

The CDR3 bases are TGTGCCAGTAGTATAGATTCGGGACAGGTAGGCCAGCCCCAGCATTTT. Protein product: CASSIDSGQVGQPQHF. This chain links TRBV19 with TRBJ1-5, with 8 bases identical to TRBD1. From germline, CDR1 is LNHDA and CDR2 SQIVND (reference sequence). The CDR3 is 16 amino acids. The trim removed 0 bases at V and 7 bases at J, leaving 8 bases unmatched.

This clone was detected only once. The rearrangement uses TRBV5-1 and TRBJ1-3; 10 nucleotides line up with TRBD1. The CDR3 spans 14 residues. V was pared by 7 bases and J by 1 base, with 2 bases of the junction left unmatched. Per germline, CDR1 SGHRS and CDR2 YFSETQ. The CDR3 DNA sequence: TGCGCCAGCGGACAGGGGGTTTCTGGAAACACCATATATTTT. Translated: CASGQGVSGNTIYF.

The V call is TRBV6-4, the J call TRBJ1-2, with D perhaps matching TRBD1 (5 bases). The germline gives CDR1 MRHNA, CDR2 SNTAGT. V lost 0 bases to trimming and J lost 5 bases, with 22 bases between them. The CDR3 loop spans 18 amino acids. This chain's CDR3 is CASSDSGLEWNRLYGYTF. In nucleotides, the CDR3 is TGTGCCAGCAGTGACTCGGGACTGGAATGGAACAGACTATATGGCTACACCTTC.

This clone turned up a few times. J is TRBJ1-4 and V is TRBV30; no reliable D call. CDR1 is GTSNPN, CDR2 SVGIG, per germline (reference sequence). Between the trimmed V and J ends, which lost 1 base and 4 bases, there was a span of 7 bases. The CDR3 spans 13 residues. CDR3 protein: CAWSGRNNEKLFF. CDR3 DNA sequence: TGTGCCTGGAGTGGGCGGAATAATGAAAAACTGTTTTTT.

The chain employs TRBV19 and TRBJ1-1, with 12 positions matching TRBD1. The J segment lost 4 bases and the V segment lost 3 bases, leaving 6 bases of the junction unmatched. Germline-derived CDR1 and CDR2 are LNHDA and SQIVND (reference sequence). There are 16 residues in the CDR3. Written as DNA, the CDR3 is TGTGCCAGTAGTATCCGGGACAGGGGGCGGAGCACTGAAGCTTTCTTT. It translates to CASSIRDRGRSTEAFF. Based on the CDR3 plus reference TRBV19 and TRBJ1-1, the full variable domain is DGGITQSPKYLFRKEGQNVTLSCEQNLNHDAMYWYRQDPGQGLRLIYYSQIVNDFQKGDIAEGYSVSREKKESFPLTVTSAQKNPTAFYLCASSIRDRGRSTEAFFGQGTRLTVV.

This clone came up a few times. This rearrangement joins TRBV10-3 to TRBJ2-7; TRBD1 aligns across 7 bases. After removal of 10 bases from V and 7 bases from J, the junction contained 7 bases not matched to a gene. Germline lookup yields CDR1 ENHRY and CDR2 SYGVKD. The CDR3 spans 11 residues. As DNA, the CDR3 is TGTGCCACAGGGGGAGAACTGGAGCAGTACTTC. It encodes CATGGELEQYF.

V gene TRBV15 combines with J gene TRBJ1-1; D remains unclear. Per the germline V gene, CDR1 is LNHNV and CDR2 is YYDKDF (reference sequence). The ends were cut back, 0 bases at V and 6 bases at J, with 14 bases in the middle. The CDR3 sequence is 15 residues long. In DNA, the CDR3 is TGTGCCACCAGCAGAGATCGGGAAGGAAGGGCTGAAGCTTTCTTT. It specifies CATSRDREGRAEAFF.

The chain links TRBV4-3 to TRBJ1-6, with 7 bases identical to TRBD1. Germline assignment: CDR1 LGHNA and CDR2 YSLEER. The CDR3 is 15 amino acids. The V gene end was trimmed by 4 bases and the J gene end by 5 bases; junction bases not matched to a gene: 5. The CDR3 nucleotides read TGCGCCAGCAGCCGCCGACAGGGCCATAATTCACCCCTCCACTTT. It yields the protein CASSRRQGHNSPLHF.

The chain couples TRBV7-2 to TRBJ2-7; 7 positions match TRBD1. V trimming: 5 bases; J trimming: 3 bases; junction bases outside the gene matches: 4. CDR3 length: 13 amino acids. Germline CDR1 SGHTA, CDR2 FQGNSA. CDR3 residues: CASSLRQGYEQYF. The CDR3 DNA reads as TGTGCCAGCAGCCTCAGACAGGGCTACGAGCAGTACTTC.